This T cell receptor (beta chain) was captured in a study of CD8 T cells in Susac syndrome. Random hexamers served to reverse transcribe roughly 0.45 to 1 ug RNA. TCRdb passed the immunoSEQ multiplex PCR reads through MiXCR, listing each CDR3 protein once. This table holds 200,000 to 250,000 distinct CDR3 sequences, approximately 95% found once. This clonotype was counted a single time. CDR1 is GTSNPN, CDR2 SVGIG, per germline (reference sequence). There are 11 residues in the CDR3. The germline V and J ends were trimmed by 4 bases and 10 bases, with 13 bases remaining between them. The source is a human donor with multiple sclerosis. The material sequenced was CD4+ T cells from PBMCs. This chain uses TRBV30 with TRBJ1-2, with unresolved D. The CDR3 spells CAWNFVADYTF. The CDR3 DNA sequence: TGTGCCTGGAATTTTGTCGCTGACTACACCTTC.